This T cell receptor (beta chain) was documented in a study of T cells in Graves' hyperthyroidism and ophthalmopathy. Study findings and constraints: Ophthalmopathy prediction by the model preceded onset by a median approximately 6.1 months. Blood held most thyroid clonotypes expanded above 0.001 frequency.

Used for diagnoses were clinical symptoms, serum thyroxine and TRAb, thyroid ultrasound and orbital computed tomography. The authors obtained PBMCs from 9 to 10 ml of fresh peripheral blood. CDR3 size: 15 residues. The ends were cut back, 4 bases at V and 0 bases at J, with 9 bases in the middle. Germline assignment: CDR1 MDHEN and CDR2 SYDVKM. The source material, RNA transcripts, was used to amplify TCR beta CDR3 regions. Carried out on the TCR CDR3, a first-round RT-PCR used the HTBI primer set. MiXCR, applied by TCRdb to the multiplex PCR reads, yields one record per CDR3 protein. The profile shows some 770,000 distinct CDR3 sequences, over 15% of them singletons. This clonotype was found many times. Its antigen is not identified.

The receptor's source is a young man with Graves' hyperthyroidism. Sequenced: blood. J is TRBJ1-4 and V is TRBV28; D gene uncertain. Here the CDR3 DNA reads TGTGCCAGCAGTTCTTCAGCCTCAACTAATGAAAAACTGTTTTTT. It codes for CASSSSASTNEKLFF.